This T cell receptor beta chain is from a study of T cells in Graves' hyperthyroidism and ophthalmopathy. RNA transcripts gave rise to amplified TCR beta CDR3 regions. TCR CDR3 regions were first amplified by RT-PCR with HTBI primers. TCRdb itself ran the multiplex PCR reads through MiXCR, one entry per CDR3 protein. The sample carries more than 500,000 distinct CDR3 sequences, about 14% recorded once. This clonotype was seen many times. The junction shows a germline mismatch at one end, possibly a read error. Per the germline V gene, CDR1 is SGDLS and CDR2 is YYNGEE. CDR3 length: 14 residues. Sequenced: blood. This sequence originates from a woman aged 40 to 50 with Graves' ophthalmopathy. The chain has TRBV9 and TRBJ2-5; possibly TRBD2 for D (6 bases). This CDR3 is CACSVGRDSETQYF. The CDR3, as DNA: TGTGCCTGCAGCGTAGGGCGGGATTCCGAGACCCAGTACTTC.